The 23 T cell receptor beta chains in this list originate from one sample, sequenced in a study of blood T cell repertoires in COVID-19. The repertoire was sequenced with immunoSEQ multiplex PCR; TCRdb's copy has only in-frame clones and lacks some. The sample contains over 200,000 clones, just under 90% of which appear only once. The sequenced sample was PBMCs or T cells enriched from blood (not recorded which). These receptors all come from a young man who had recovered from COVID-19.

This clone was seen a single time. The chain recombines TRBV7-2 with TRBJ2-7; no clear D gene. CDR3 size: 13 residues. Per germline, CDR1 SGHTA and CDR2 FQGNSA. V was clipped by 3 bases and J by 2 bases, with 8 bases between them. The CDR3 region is CASSLRTAYEQYF. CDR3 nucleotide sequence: TGTGCCAGCAGCTTGCGAACAGCCTACGAGCAGTACTTC.

CDR3 nucleotides: TGCGCCAGCAGCCTCCGGGACAGGGGTGCAGATACGCAGTATTTT. As protein: CASSLRDRGADTQYF. The chain uses TRBV5-1 and TRBJ2-3, with TRBD1 matching 10 bases. The germline gives CDR1 SGHRS, CDR2 YFSETQ. The V and J ends lost 4 bases and 4 bases, in that order; junction bases with no gene match: 6. The CDR3 is 15 amino acids.

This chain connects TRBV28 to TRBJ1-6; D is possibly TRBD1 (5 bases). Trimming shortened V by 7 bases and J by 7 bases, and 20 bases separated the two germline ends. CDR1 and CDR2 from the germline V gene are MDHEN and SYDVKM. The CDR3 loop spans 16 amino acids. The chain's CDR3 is CASTLNEAWGNSPLHF. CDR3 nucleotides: TGTGCCAGCACCCTAAATGAAGCCTGGGGCAATTCACCCCTCCACTTT.

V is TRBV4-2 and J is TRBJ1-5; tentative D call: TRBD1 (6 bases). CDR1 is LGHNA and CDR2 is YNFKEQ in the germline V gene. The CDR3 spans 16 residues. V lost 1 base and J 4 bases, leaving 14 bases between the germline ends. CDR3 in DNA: TGTGCCAGCAGCCAAGTTGGCATGGACAGTAATCAGCCCCAGCATTTT. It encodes CASSQVGMDSNQPQHF.

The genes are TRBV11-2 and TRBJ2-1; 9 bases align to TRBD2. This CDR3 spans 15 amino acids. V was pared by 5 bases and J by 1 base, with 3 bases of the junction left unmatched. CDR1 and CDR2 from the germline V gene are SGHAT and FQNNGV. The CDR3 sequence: CASSQAGGSYNEQFF. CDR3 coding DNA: TGTGCCAGCAGCCAAGCGGGAGGTTCCTACAATGAGCAGTTCTTC.

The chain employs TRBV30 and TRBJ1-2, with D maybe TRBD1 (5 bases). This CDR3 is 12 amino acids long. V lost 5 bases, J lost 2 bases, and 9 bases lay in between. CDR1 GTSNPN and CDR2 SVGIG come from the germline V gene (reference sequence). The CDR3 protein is CAWDSRNYGYTF. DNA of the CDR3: TGTGCCTGGGACAGCCGAAACTATGGCTACACCTTC.

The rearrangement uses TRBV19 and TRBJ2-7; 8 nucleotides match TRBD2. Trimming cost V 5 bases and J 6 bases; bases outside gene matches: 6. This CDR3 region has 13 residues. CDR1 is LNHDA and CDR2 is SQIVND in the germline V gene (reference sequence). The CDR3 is CASSVGLAAEQYF. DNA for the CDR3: TGTGCCAGTAGTGTCGGACTAGCTGCCGAGCAGTACTTC.

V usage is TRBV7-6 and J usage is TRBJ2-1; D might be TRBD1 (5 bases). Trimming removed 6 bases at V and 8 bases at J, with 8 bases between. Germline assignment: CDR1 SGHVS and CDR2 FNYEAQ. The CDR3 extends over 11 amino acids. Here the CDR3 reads CASSRGHEQFF. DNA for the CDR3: TGTGCCAGCAGTAGGGGCCATGAGCAGTTCTTC.

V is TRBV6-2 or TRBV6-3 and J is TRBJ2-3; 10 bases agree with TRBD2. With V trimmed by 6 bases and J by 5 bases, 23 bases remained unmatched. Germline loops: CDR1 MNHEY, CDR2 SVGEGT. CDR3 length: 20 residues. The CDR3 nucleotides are TGTGCCAGCAGCCGCGGGGCCTACACTAGCGGGGAGTCCCGTGGAGATACGCAGTATTTT. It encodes CASSRGAYTSGESRGDTQYF.

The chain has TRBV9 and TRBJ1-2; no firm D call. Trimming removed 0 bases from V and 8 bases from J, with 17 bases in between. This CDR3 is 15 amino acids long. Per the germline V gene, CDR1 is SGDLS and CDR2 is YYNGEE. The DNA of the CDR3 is TGTGCCAGCAGCGTAGAGGGCGGAGGACTCGGCGGCTACACCTTC. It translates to CASSVEGGGLGGYTF.

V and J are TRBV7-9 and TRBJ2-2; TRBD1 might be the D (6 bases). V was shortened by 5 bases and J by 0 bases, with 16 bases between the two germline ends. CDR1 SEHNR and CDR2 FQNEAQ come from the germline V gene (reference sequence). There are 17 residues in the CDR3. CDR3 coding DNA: TGTGCCAGCAGCGCCCCCCCGGGACAAACGAACACCGGGGAGCTGTTTTTT. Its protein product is CASSAPPGQTNTGELFF. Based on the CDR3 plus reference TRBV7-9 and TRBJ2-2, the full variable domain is DTGVSQNPRHKITKRGQNVTFRCDPISEHNRLYWYRQTLGQGPEFLTYFQNEAQLEKSRLLSDRFSAERPKGSFSTLEIQRTEQGDSAMYLCASSAPPGQTNTGELFFGEGSRLTVL.

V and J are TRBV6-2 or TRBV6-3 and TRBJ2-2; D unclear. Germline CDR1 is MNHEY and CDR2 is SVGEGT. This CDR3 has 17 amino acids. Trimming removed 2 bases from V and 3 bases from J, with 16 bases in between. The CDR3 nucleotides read TGTGCCAGCAGTTACAAGTTGGGTGCAGGCGACACCGGGGAGCTGTTTTTT. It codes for CASSYKLGAGDTGELFF.

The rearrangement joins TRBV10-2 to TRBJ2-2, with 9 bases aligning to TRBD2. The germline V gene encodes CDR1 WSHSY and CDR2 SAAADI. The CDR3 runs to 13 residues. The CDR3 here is CAVAGANTGELFF. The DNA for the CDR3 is TGCGCAGTAGCGGGAGCTAACACCGGGGAGCTGTTTTTT.

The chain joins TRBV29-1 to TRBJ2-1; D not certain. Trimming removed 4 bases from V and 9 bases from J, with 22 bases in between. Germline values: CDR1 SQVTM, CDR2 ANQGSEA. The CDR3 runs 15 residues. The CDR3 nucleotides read TGCAGCGTTGCAGACACCGGGTTGGGTAGCCCTGAGCAGTTCTTC. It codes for CSVADTGLGSPEQFF.

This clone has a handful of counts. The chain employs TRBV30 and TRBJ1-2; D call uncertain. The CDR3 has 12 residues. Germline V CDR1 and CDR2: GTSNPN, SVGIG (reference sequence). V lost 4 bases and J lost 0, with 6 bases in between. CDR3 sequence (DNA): TGTGCCTGGACAGACTCTAACTATGGCTACACCTTC. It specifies CAWTDSNYGYTF.

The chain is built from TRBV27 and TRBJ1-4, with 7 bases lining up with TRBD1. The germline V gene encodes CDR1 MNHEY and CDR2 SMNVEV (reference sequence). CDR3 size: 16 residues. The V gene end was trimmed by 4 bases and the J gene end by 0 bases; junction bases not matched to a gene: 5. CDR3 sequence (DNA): TGTGCCAGCAGTTCGGGACAGACTGCAACTAATGAAAAACTGTTTTTT. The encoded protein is CASSSGQTATNEKLFF.

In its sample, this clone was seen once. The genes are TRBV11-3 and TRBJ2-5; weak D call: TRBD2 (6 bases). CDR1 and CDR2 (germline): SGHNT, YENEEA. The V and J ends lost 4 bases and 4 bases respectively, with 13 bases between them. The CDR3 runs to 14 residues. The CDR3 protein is CASSSRDSGETQYF. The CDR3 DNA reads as TGTGCCAGCAGCTCCCGGGACTCAGGAGAGACCCAGTACTTC.

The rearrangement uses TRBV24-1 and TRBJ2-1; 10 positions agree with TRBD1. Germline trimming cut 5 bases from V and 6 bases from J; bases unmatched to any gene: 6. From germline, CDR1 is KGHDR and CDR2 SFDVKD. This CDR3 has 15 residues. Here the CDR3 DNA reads TGTGCCACCAGTGCCCCCCGGACAGGGGGCAATGAGCAGTTCTTC. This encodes CATSAPRTGGNEQFF.

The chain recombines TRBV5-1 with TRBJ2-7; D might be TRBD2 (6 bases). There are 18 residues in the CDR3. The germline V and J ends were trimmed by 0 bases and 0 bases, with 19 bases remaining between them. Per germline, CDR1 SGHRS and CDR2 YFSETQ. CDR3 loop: CASSLAGGDFSSSYEQYF. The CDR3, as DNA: TGCGCCAGCAGCTTGGCCGGGGGAGACTTCTCGAGCTCCTACGAGCAGTACTTC. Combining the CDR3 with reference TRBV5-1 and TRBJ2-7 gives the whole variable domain KAGVTQTPRYLIKTRGQQVTLSCSPISGHRSVSWYQQTPGQGLQFLFEYFSETQRNKGNFPGRFSGRQFSNSRSEMNVSTLELGDSALYLCASSLAGGDFSSSYEQYFGPGTRLTVT.

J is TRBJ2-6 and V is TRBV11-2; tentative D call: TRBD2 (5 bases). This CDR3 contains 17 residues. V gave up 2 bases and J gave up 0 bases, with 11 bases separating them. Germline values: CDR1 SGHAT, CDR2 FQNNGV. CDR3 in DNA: TGTGCCAGCAGCTTAAGACGGGGAATCTCTGGGGCCAACGTCCTGACTTTC. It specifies CASSLRRGISGANVLTF.

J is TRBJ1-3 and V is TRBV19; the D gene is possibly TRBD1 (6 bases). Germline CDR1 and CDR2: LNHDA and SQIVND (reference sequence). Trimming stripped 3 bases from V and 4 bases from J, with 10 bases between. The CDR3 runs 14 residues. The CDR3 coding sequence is TGTGCCAGTAGTATTCAGGGGCGAGGAAACACCATATATTTT. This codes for CASSIQGRGNTIYF.

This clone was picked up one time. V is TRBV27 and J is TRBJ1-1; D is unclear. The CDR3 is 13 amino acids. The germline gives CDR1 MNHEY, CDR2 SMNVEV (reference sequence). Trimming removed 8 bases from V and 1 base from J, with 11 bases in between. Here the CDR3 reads CASYVAGNTEAFF. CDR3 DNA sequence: TGTGCCAGCTACGTCGCGGGGAACACTGAAGCTTTCTTT.

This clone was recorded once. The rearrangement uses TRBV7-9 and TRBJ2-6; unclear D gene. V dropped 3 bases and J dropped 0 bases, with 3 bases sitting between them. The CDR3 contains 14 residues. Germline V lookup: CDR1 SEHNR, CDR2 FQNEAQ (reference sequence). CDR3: CASSFSSGANVLTF. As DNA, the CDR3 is TGTGCCAGCAGCTTCAGCTCTGGGGCCAACGTCCTGACTTTC.